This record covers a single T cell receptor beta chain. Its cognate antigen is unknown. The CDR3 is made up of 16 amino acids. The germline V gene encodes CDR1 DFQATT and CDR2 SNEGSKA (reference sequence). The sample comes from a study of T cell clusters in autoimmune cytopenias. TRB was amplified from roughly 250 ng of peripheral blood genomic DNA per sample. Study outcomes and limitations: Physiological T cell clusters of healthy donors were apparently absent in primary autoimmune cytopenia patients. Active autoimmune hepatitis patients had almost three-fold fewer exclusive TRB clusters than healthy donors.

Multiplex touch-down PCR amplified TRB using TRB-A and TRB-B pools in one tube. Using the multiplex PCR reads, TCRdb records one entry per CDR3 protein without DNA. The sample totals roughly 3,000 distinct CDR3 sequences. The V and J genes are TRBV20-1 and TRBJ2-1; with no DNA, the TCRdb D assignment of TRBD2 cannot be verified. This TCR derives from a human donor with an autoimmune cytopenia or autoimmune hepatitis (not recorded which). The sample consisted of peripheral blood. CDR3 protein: CSARDQGRGAANEQFF.